These T cell receptor beta chains were read from a single sample in a study of regulatory T cells in long-lasting Graves disease. TCRdb passed the multiplex PCR reads through MiXCR, listing each CDR3 protein once. This table holds under 300,000 distinct CDR3 sequences, 15% to 20% found once. The same sample was also used in a study of T cells in Graves' hyperthyroidism and ophthalmopathy.

The input for sequencing was peripheral blood mononuclear cells (PBMCs), taken at new diagnosis, from a patient treated with antithyroid drugs. The receptors derive from a young woman with Graves disease. CDR3s include the opening cysteine and the closing phenylalanine or tryptophan. A D gene is named only where the DNA matches it firmly. A clone size is listed for some rows: how often the clone was seen (once, few, many), or a class if it is expanded.

d_call: TRBD1; j_call: TRBJ1-5; v_call: TRBV5-6; clone_size: many; cdr3_nt: TGTGCCAGCAGTTTCGGGACAGGCAATCAGCCCCAGCATTTT; cdr3_aa: CASSFGTGNQPQHF
d_call: TRBD2; j_call: TRBJ2-3; v_call: TRBV6-2/TRBV6-3; clone_size: many; cdr3_nt: TGTGCCACCCTCGGGGGCGGGGGGTGGGCAGATACGCAGTATTTT; cdr3_aa: CATLGGGGWADTQYF
d_call: .; j_call: TRBJ2-1; v_call: TRBV6-1; clone_size: many; cdr3_nt: TGTGCCAGCAGTGAACCTCAATCCTACAATGAGCAGTTCTTC; cdr3_aa: CASSEPQSYNEQFF
d_call: .; j_call: TRBJ1-2; v_call: TRBV3-1; clone_size: many; cdr3_nt: TGTGCCAGCAGCCTCCGCGACCGGGACGGCCTCTATGGCTACACCTTC; cdr3_aa: CASSLRDRDGLYGYTF
d_call: .; j_call: TRBJ1-5; v_call: TRBV19; clone_size: few; cdr3_nt: TGTGCCAGGGTGGACACCAATCAGCCCCAGCATTTT; cdr3_aa: CARVDTNQPQHF
d_call: .; j_call: TRBJ1-1; v_call: TRBV14; clone_size: few; cdr3_nt: TGTGCCAGCAGCCAATCCGGGCGGCCGAACACTGAAGCTTTCTTT; cdr3_aa: CASSQSGRPNTEAFF
d_call: TRBD2; j_call: TRBJ2-1; v_call: TRBV20-1; clone_size: many; cdr3_nt: TGCAGTGCAGCGGGACTCCGAAATGAGCAGTTCTTC; cdr3_aa: CSAAGLRNEQFF
d_call: .; j_call: TRBJ1-1; v_call: TRBV20-1; clone_size: many; cdr3_nt: TGCAGTGGGGTCGAACAGCTGAACACTGAAGCTTTCTTT; cdr3_aa: CSGVEQLNTEAFF
d_call: .; j_call: TRBJ1-6; v_call: TRBV10-1; clone_size: .; cdr3_nt: TGCGCCAGCAGTGAGTCCAAGAGGTCACCCCTCCACTTT; cdr3_aa: CASSESKRSPLHF
d_call: TRBD2; j_call: TRBJ2-7; v_call: TRBV6-1; clone_size: .; cdr3_nt: TGTGCCAGCAGTGAATGGGGGACTAGCAGTTTCTACGAGCAGTACTTC; cdr3_aa: CASSEWGTSSFYEQYF
d_call: .; j_call: TRBJ1-5; v_call: TRBV5-6; clone_size: .; cdr3_nt: TGTGCCAGCTCCGAGTTCATGGGGGGCCTTCCCTCGGGGCGCAATAGCAATCAGCCCCAGCATTTT; cdr3_aa: CASSEFMGGLPSGRNSNQPQHF
d_call: .; j_call: TRBJ1-1; v_call: TRBV5-1; clone_size: .; cdr3_nt: TGCGCCAGCAGCTTGGCAGGGGTCAGGGAAGCTTTCTTT; cdr3_aa: CASSLAGVREAFF
d_call: .; j_call: TRBJ2-7; v_call: TRBV9; clone_size: many; cdr3_nt: TGTGCCAGCAGCGTAACTCCCACCGAAACCTACGAGCAGTACTTC; cdr3_aa: CASSVTPTETYEQYF
d_call: .; j_call: TRBJ1-2; v_call: TRBV10-3; clone_size: .; cdr3_nt: TGTGCCATCAGATGGGGGCAAGCAGGGACCTATGGCTACACCTTC; cdr3_aa: CAIRWGQAGTYGYTF
d_call: .; j_call: TRBJ2-1; v_call: TRBV7-8; clone_size: many; cdr3_nt: TGTGCCAGCAGCTTAGATCGGGCGGCGTACAATGAGCAGTTCTTC; cdr3_aa: CASSLDRAAYNEQFF
d_call: .; j_call: TRBJ1-1; v_call: TRBV7-2; clone_size: many; cdr3_nt: TGTGCCAGCGCCCCCCAATCGGGAGGTTACACTGAAGCTTTCTTT; cdr3_aa: CASAPQSGGYTEAFF
d_call: TRBD1; j_call: TRBJ1-4; v_call: TRBV5-1; clone_size: many; cdr3_nt: TGCGCCAGCAGCTTGGGACAGGGGTATCGGGAAAAACTGTTTTTT; cdr3_aa: CASSLGQGYREKLFF
d_call: TRBD1; j_call: TRBJ1-4; v_call: TRBV5-4; clone_size: few; cdr3_nt: TGTGCCAGCAGCCGGACAGGGGGCATTGGAACTAATGAAAAACTGTTTTTT; cdr3_aa: CASSRTGGIGTNEKLFF
d_call: .; j_call: TRBJ1-1; v_call: TRBV7-2; clone_size: many; cdr3_nt: TGTGCCAGCAGCCCTGCGGTAGGGAGGGTGAACACTGAAGCTTTCTTT; cdr3_aa: CASSPAVGRVNTEAFF
d_call: .; j_call: TRBJ1-2; v_call: TRBV5-1; clone_size: many; cdr3_nt: TGCGCCAGCAGCTTGTCATACGGGACTCTCCTTTTCTATGGCTACACCTTC; cdr3_aa: CASSLSYGTLLFYGYTF
d_call: .; j_call: TRBJ1-5; v_call: TRBV20-1; clone_size: many; cdr3_nt: TGCAGTGCTAGTGTGAGCAATCAGCCCCAGCATTTT; cdr3_aa: CSASVSNQPQHF
d_call: TRBD2; j_call: TRBJ2-3; v_call: TRBV5-1; clone_size: many; cdr3_nt: TGCGCCAGCAGCCCGAGAGCGGGGGGTACAGATACGCAGTATTTT; cdr3_aa: CASSPRAGGTDTQYF
d_call: .; j_call: TRBJ1-2; v_call: TRBV13; clone_size: many; cdr3_nt: TGTGCCAGCAGCTTAGGCAGCGGGGGAACTCCGCGTGGCTACACCTTC; cdr3_aa: CASSLGSGGTPRGYTF
d_call: .; j_call: TRBJ1-2; v_call: TRBV20-1; clone_size: many; cdr3_nt: TGCAGTGCTAGGGTCGGGCGGGCCTATGGCTACACCTTC; cdr3_aa: CSARVGRAYGYTF
d_call: .; j_call: TRBJ1-4; v_call: TRBV6-2/TRBV6-3; clone_size: many; cdr3_nt: TGTGCCAGCAGTGACCCCCCGTTCGATGAAAAACTGTTTTTT; cdr3_aa: CASSDPPFDEKLFF
d_call: TRBD1; j_call: TRBJ2-1; v_call: TRBV20-1; clone_size: many; cdr3_nt: TGCAGTGCCCCCCCTCCCGGGACAGTTGACAATGAGCAGTTCTTC; cdr3_aa: CSAPPPGTVDNEQFF
d_call: .; j_call: TRBJ2-3; v_call: TRBV6-2/TRBV6-3; clone_size: many; cdr3_nt: TGTGCCGCGGGACTCTTGCGCACAGATACGCAGTATTTT; cdr3_aa: CAAGLLRTDTQYF
d_call: .; j_call: TRBJ1-3; v_call: TRBV15; clone_size: many; cdr3_nt: TGTGCCACCAGCAGAGCGGAAGGACACCGCTCTGGAAACACCATATATTTT; cdr3_aa: CATSRAEGHRSGNTIYF